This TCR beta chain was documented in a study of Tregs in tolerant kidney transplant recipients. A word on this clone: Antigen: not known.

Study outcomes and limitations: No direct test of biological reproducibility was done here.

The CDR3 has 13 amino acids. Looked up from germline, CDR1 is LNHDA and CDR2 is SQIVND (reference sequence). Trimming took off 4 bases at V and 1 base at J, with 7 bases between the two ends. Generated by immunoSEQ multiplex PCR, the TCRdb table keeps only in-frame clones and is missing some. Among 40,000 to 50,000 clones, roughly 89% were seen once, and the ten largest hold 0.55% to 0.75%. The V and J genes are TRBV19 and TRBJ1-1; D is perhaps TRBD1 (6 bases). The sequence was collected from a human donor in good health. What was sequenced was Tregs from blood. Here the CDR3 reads CASSTTGNTEAFF. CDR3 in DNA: TGTGCCAGTAGTACGACAGGGAACACTGAAGCTTTCTTT.